Listed below are T cell receptor beta chains from one sample, sequenced in a study of CD8+ T cells in alopecia areata. Some clones are missing from TCRdb's copy, which holds only in-frame ones; the method was immunoSEQ multiplex PCR. The sample holds tens of thousands of clones, just over 45% seen once. The input for sequencing was CD8+ T cells sorted from blood, taken around week 37, from a patient treated with tofacitinib. These TCRs come from a human donor with alopecia areata. Both conserved end residues are trimmed from each CDR3. Some rows mark clone size as missing; the rest say once, few, many or name a class of expanded clone.

ASVGRLAGRSYNEQF,TRBV25-1,NA
ASSFWGYEKLF,TRBV5-1,NA
ASSLPGPGTANYGYT,TRBV11-2,few
ASRGTGDYEQY,TRBV27,once
SVEPQTNLQETQY,TRBV29-1,NA
SVANYPGRADGYT,TRBV29-1,NA
ASSEDEAGGYEQY,TRBV6-1,few
ASSVDYTLNPHTQY,TRBV9,few
ASKGQVDREDEQY,TRBV27,NA
ASSYSRGSETQY,TRBV6-6,NA
SVRDTYYEQY,TRBV29-1,few
SGTGGSYNEQF,TRBV29-1,NA
ASSPTGREQY,TRBV7-9,NA
ASSHAPGRGLGYT,TRBV27,once
ASSLGGGTGELF,TRBV7-9,few
ASSPTRDNYEQY,TRBV4-1,few
ASSYSPGQGGLAGVNEQF,TRBV5-1,NA
ASSFRTGSGEQY,TRBV28,NA
AWSGGQDPYEQY,TRBV30,NA